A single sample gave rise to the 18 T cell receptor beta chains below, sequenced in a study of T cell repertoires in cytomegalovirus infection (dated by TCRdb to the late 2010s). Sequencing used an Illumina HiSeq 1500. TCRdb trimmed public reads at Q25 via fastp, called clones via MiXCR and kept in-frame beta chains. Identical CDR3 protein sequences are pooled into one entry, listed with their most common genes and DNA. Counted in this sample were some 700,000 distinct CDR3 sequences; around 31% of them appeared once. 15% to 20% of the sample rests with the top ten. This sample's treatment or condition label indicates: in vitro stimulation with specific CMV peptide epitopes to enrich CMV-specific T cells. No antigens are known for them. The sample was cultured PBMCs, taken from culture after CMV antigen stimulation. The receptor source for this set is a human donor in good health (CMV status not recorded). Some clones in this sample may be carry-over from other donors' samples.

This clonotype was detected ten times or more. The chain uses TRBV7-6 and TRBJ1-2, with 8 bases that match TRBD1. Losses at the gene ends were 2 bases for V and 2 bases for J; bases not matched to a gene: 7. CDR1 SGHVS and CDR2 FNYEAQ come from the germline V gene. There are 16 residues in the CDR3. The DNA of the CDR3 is TGTGCCAGCAGCTTAAGGTCGCAGGGGGCGAACTATGGCTACACCTTC. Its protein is CASSLRSQGANYGYTF.

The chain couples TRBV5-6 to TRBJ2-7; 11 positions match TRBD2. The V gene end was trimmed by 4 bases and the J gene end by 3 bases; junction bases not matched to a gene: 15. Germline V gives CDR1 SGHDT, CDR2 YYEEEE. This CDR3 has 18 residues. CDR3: CASSPVGLAGGDRYEQYF. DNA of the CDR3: TGTGCCAGCAGCCCAGTCGGGCTAGCGGGAGGCGATCGCTACGAGCAGTACTTC.

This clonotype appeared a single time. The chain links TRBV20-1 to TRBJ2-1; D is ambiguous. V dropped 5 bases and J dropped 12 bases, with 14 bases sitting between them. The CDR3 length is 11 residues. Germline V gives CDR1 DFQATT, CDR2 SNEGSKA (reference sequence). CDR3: CSAQLGVGQFF. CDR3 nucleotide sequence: TGCAGTGCTCAACTGGGTGTCGGGCAGTTCTTC.

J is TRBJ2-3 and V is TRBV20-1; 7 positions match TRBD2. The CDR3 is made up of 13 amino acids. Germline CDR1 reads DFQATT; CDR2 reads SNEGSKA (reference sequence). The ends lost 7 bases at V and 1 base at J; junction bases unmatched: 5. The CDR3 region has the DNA TGCAGTGGACGCGGGAGCGGCACAGATACGCAGTATTTT. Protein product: CSGRGSGTDTQYF.

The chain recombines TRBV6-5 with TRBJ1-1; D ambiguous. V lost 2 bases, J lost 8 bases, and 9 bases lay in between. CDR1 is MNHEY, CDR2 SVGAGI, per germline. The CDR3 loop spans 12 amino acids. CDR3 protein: CASSYVAGEAFF. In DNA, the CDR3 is TGTGCCAGCAGTTACGTGGCCGGGGAAGCTTTCTTT.

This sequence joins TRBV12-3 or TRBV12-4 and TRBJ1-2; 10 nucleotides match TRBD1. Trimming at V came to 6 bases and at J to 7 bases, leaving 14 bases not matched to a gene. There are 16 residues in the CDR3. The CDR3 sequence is CASSPDRQGAFFGYTF. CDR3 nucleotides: TGTGCCAGCAGCCCGGATCGACAGGGGGCCTTTTTTGGCTACACCTTC.

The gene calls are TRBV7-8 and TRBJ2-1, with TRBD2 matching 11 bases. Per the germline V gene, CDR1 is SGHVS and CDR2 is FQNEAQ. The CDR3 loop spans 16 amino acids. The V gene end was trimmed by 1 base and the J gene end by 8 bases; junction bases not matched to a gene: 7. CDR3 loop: CASSLVRLAGGDEQFF. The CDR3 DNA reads TGTGCCAGCAGCTTAGTAAGGCTAGCGGGGGGCGATGAGCAGTTCTTC.

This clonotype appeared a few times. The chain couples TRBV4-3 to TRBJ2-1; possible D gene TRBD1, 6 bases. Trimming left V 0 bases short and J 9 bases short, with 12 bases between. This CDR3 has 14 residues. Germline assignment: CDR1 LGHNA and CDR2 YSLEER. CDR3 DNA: TGCGCCAGCAGCCAAGATTTATGGGGGCTTGAGCAGTTCTTC. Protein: CASSQDLWGLEQFF.

The CDR3 loop is CASSWDRSAYGANVLTF. Here the CDR3 DNA reads TGTGCCAGCAGCTGGGACAGGAGCGCTTATGGGGCCAACGTCCTGACTTTC. V is TRBV7-2 and J is TRBJ2-6; 8 bases match TRBD1. V lost 4 bases, J lost 3 bases, and 8 bases stayed unmatched. Germline CDR1 and CDR2: SGHTA and FQGNSA. The CDR3 sequence is 17 residues long.

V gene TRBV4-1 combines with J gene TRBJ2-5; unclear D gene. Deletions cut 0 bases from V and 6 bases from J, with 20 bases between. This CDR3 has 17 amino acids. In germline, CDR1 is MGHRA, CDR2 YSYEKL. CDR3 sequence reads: CASSQDGRSAVGQTQYF. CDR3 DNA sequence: TGCGCCAGCAGCCAAGATGGGCGGAGCGCCGTCGGACAGACCCAGTACTTC.

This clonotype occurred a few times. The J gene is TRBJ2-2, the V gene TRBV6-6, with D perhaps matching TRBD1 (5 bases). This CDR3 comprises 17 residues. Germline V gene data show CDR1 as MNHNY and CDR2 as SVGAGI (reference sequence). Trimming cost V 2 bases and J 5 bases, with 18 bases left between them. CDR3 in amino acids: CASSYGVDIPLTGELFF. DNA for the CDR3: TGTGCCAGCAGTTACGGAGTGGACATTCCCCTAACCGGGGAGCTGTTTTTT.

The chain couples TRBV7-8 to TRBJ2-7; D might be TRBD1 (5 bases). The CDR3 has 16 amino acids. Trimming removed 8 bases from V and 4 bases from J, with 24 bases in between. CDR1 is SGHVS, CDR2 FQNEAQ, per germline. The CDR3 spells CASGEGVPAFGYEQYF. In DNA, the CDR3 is TGTGCCAGCGGAGAAGGGGTACCCGCCTTCGGATACGAGCAGTACTTC.

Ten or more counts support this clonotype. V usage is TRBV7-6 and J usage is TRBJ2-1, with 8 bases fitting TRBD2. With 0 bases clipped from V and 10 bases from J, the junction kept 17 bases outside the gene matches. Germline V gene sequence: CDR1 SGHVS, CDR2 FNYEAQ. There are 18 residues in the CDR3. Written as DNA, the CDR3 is TGTGCCAGCAGCTTAGCGGGGGGGCTAGCGGGTACCCCCGTGGAGCAGTTCTTC. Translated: CASSLAGGLAGTPVEQFF.

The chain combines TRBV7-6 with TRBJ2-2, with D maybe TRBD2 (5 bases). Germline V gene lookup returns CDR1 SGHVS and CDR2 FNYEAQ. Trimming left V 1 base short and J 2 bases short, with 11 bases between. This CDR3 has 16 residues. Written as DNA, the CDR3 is TGTGCCAGCAGCTTAGTCGGGGTTCTTAACACCGGGGAGCTGTTTTTT. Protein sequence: CASSLVGVLNTGELFF.

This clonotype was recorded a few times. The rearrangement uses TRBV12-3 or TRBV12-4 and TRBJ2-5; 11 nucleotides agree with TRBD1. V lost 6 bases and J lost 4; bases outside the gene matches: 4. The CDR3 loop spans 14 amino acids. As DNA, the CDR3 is TGTGCCAGCAGCCAAGGGACAGGGGGAGAGACCCAGTACTTC. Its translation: CASSQGTGGETQYF.

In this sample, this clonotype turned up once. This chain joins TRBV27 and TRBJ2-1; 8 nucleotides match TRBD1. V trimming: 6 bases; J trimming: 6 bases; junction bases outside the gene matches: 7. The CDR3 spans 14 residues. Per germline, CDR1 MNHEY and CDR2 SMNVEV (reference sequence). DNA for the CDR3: TGTGCCAGCAGCGGACAGGGTGGGGGCAATGAGCAGTTCTTC. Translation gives CASSGQGGGNEQFF.

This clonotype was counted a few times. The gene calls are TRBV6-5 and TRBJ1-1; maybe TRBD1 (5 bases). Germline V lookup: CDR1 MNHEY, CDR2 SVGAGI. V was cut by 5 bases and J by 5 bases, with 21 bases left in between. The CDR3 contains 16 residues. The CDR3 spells CASSRLRTSGGTEAFF. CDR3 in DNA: TGTGCCAGCAGTCGACTCAGGACTTCTGGGGGGACTGAAGCTTTCTTT.

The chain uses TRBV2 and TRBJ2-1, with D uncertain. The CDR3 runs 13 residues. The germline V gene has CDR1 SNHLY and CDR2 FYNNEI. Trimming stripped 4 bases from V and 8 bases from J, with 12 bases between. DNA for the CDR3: TGTGCCAGCAGTGGTCTAGTCGTGGATGAGCAGTTCTTC. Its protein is CASSGLVVDEQFF.